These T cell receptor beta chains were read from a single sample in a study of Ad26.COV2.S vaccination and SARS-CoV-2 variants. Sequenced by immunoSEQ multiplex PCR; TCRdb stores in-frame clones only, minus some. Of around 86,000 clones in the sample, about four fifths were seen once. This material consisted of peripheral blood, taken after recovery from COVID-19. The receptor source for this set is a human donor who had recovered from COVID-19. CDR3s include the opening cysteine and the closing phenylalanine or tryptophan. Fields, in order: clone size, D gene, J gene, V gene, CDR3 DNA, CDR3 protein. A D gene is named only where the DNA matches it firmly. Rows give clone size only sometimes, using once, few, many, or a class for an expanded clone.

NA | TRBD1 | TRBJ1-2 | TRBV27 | TGTGCCAGCAGTTCTCGGGCGACAGGGTCTAACTATGGCTACACCTTC | CASSSRATGSNYGYTF
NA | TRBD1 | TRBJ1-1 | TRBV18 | TGTGCCAGCTCACGGGACAGGGGGCGCGATTGGGCTGAAGCTTTCTTT | CASSRDRGRDWAEAFF
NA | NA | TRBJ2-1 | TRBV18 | TGTGCCAGCTCACTGGATTTCGGGCGTCTTAACAATGAGCAGTTCTTC | CASSLDFGRLNNEQFF
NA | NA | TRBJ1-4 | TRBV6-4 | TGTGCCAGCACCGAACGTTTGGGCAGGGATGAAAAACTGTTTTTT | CASTERLGRDEKLFF
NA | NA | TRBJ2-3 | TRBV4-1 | TGCGCCAGCAGCCAAAAGCTTGCAGCAGATACGCAGTATTTT | CASSQKLAADTQYF
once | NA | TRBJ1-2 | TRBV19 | TGTGCCAGTAGTAGCCGGGACCGCCAGTGGGGCTACACCTTC | CASSSRDRQWGYTF
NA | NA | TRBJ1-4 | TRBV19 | TGTGCCAGCAAGTCCTTTGTACGACAGACCATCAATGAAAAACTGTTTTTT | CASKSFVRQTINEKLFF
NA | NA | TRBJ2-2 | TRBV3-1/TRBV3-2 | TGTGCCAGCAGCCGTACGGCCAGCCGGAGAACCGGGGAGCTGTTTTTT | CASSRTASRRTGELFF
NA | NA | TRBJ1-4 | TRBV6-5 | TGTGCCAGCAGGACCCTTGCAACTAATGAAAAACTGTTTTTT | CASRTLATNEKLFF
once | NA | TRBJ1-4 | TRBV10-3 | TGTGCCATCAGTGCTTCGGGGCTAACTAATGAAAAACTGTTTTTT | CAISASGLTNEKLFF
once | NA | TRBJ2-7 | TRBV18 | TGTGCCAGCTCACCATTGGGCGGACACGAGCAGTACTTC | CASSPLGGHEQYF
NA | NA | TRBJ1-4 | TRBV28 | TGTGCCAGCAGTTTACCGATAACAGGGATAGGTGAAAAACTGTTTTTT | CASSLPITGIGEKLFF
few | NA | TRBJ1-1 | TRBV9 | TGTGCCAGCAGCGTAGGGCAGGGTGAAGCTGAAGCTTTCTTT | CASSVGQGEAEAFF
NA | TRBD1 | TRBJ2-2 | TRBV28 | TGTGCCAGCAGTTTGCCCCCCGCCGGGACAGGGTTCACCGGGGAGCTGTTTTTT | CASSLPPAGTGFTGELFF
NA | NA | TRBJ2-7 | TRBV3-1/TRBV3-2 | TGTGCCAGCAGCCAAGGGCTAGCGAGCTACGAGCAGTACTTC | CASSQGLASYEQYF
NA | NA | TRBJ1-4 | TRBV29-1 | TGCAGCGTGCAGAGGGGAGCTAATGAAAAACTGTTTTTT | CSVQRGANEKLFF
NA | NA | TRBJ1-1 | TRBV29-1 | TGCAGCGTAGGGGACGCTGAAGCTTTCTTT | CSVGDAEAFF
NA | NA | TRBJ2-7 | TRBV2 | TGTGCCAGCAGTGAAGTAGGGTCTCAGGGACACGAGCAGTACTTC | CASSEVGSQGHEQYF
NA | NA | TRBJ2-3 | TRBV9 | TGTGCCAGCAGCGTAGTTAGCACAGATACGCAGTATTTT | CASSVVSTDTQYF
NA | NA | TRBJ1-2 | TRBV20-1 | TGCAGTGCTAGTCTCCCTAACTATGGCTACACCTTC | CSASLPNYGYTF
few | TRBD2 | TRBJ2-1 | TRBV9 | TGTGCCAGCAGCGTAGGGCTAGCGGGAGGAACCAATGAGCAGTTCTTC | CASSVGLAGGTNEQFF
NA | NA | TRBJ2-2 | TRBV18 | TGTGCCAGCTCACCAATAAGCGAGACCACCGGGGAGCTGTTTTTT | CASSPISETTGELFF
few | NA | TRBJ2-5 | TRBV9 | TGTGCCAGCAGCGTAAGTGGGTCGGTCCAAGAGACCCAGTACTTC | CASSVSGSVQETQYF
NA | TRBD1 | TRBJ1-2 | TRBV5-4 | TGTGCCAGCAGTGAGACAGGGGGTGGCTACACCTTC | CASSETGGGYTF
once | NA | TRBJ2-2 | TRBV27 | TGTGCCAGCAGTTTAACGGGACTCGTCACCGGGGAGCTGTTTTTT | CASSLTGLVTGELFF
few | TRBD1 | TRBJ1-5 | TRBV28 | TGTGCCAGCAGTTCACCGCGCGCCCCGGACAGGGGCCGCAATCAGCCCCAGCATTTT | CASSSPRAPDRGRNQPQHF
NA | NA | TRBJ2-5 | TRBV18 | TGTGCCAGCTCAATACGGGGACTCGACGCGGAGACCCAGTACTTC | CASSIRGLDAETQYF
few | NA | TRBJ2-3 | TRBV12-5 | TGTGCTAGTGCCTCGTCGGGGGCAGATACGCAGTATTTT | CASASSGADTQYF
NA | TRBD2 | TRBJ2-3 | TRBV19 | TGTGCCAGTAGTGTTGGACTAGCGGGAAGGGACTCTTACGGCACAGATACGCAGTATTTT | CASSVGLAGRDSYGTDTQYF
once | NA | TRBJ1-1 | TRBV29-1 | TGCAGCGTGAAGCCCGGGACAATCACTGAAGCTTTCTTT | CSVKPGTITEAFF
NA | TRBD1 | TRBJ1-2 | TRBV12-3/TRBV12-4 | TGTGCCAGCAGTGTACAGGGGGTCTATGGCTACACCTTC | CASSVQGVYGYTF
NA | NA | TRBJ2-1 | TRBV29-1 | TGCAGCGTCTCGACAGACGACTACACTGAGCAGTTCTTC | CSVSTDDYTEQFF
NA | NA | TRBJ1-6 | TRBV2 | TGTGCCAGCAGTGAGGGGACTACGAGAAATTCACCCCTCCACTTT | CASSEGTTRNSPLHF
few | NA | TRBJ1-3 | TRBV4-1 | TGCGCCAGCAGCCAAGGCGGGGGGCCGGGAAACACCATATATTTT | CASSQGGGPGNTIYF
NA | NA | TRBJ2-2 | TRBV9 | TGTGCCAGCAGCGTAGCGCAGGGAGACACCGGGGAGCTGTTTTTT | CASSVAQGDTGELFF
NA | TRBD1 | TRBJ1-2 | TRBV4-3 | TGCGCCAGCAGCCAAGCACTTGGAGGGACAGGATATGGCTACACCTTC | CASSQALGGTGYGYTF
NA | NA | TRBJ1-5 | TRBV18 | TGTGCCAGCTCACAACAATCAGGCCTAAATCAGCCCCAGCATTTT | CASSQQSGLNQPQHF
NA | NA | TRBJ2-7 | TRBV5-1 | TGCGCCAGCAGCGCCCGACAGGACTGGGGTTCCTACGAGCAGTACTTC | CASSARQDWGSYEQYF
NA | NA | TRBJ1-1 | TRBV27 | TGTGCCAGCAGTCTATTACGGGGGGGAGGGACTGAAGCTTTCTTT | CASSLLRGGGTEAFF